Following are 30 T cell receptor beta chains from one sample sequenced in a study of blood T cell repertoires in COVID-19 (dated by TCRdb to 2019 to 2021). The protocol used for the library was the immunoSEQ multiplex PCR assay. This immuneACCESS table, as held by TCRdb, lists in-frame sequences with V and J called but not all clones. Of the missing ones, under half trace to an unresolved V gene in checked studies; the others have no known cause. For this sample the table gives 150,000 or so clones, of which around 81% were detected only once. Clones ranked in the top ten supply approximately 4% of the sample. Material: peripheral blood. Receptor source: a woman aged 55-75 years with acute or convalescent COVID-19.

The chain couples TRBV30 to TRBJ1-6, with D unresolved. Germline V gene lookup returns CDR1 GTSNPN and CDR2 SVGIG (reference sequence). This CDR3 comprises 12 residues. With 0 bases removed from V and 8 bases from J, the gap between germline ends came to 5 bases. The CDR3, as DNA: TGTGCCTGGAGTGTTCTCCATTCACCCCTCCACTTT. Translating gives CAWSVLHSPLHF.

This chain links TRBV28 with TRBJ1-6; D is unresolved. Per the germline V gene, CDR1 is MDHEN and CDR2 is SYDVKM. This CDR3 spans 12 amino acids. The V end lost 1 base, the J end lost 10 bases, and 5 bases lay between the germline ends. CDR3 sequence: CASSLFLSPLHF. CDR3 nucleotides: TGTGCCAGCAGTTTATTCCTATCACCCCTCCACTTT.

This chain uses TRBV7-9 with TRBJ1-1, with unresolved D. V shed 5 bases and J shed 6 bases, with 10 bases lying between them. This CDR3 comprises 12 residues. Germline CDR1 and CDR2: SEHNR and FQNEAQ (reference sequence). The DNA for the CDR3 is TGTGCCAGCAGCCCCCAGTTGTCTGAAGCTTTCTTT. The encoded protein is CASSPQLSEAFF.

The J gene is TRBJ2-3, the V gene TRBV3-1 (or the pseudogene TRBV3-2); the match to TRBD2 covers 8 bases. Trimming cost V 11 bases and J 5 bases; bases outside gene matches: 6. CDR1 and CDR2 from the germline V gene are LGHDT and YNNKEL (reference sequence). The CDR3 has 12 amino acids. CDR3 sequence (DNA): TGTGCCGCGGGGGGCTCGGTAGATACGCAGTATTTT. Translating it yields CAAGGSVDTQYF.

Only one count was recorded for this clone. The chain joins TRBV18 to TRBJ2-3; TRBD1 might be the D (6 bases). There are 16 residues in the CDR3. CDR1 and CDR2 (germline): KGHSH, LQKENI. V lost 2 bases, J lost 2 bases, and 14 bases lay in between. This CDR3 reads CASSPLDSGATDTQYF. In nucleotides, the CDR3 is TGTGCCAGCTCACCATTGGACAGCGGAGCCACAGATACGCAGTATTTT.

The chain links TRBV6-5 to TRBJ1-1; 7 nucleotides line up with TRBD1. There are 13 residues in the CDR3. In germline, CDR1 is MNHEY, CDR2 SVGAGI. With 6 bases clipped from V and 7 bases from J, the junction kept 8 bases outside the gene matches. For the CDR3, the DNA is TGTGCCAGCAGCGCCCAGGGGGTCGGTGAAGCTTTCTTT. Translation gives CASSAQGVGEAFF.

The genes are TRBV7-9 and TRBJ2-1; the D is unclear. Looked up from germline, CDR1 is SEHNR and CDR2 is FQNEAQ (reference sequence). This CDR3 has 14 residues. Trimming left V 1 base short and J 9 bases short, with 13 bases between. CDR3 sequence reads: CASSLEVDSPEQFF. DNA of the CDR3: TGTGCCAGCAGCTTAGAAGTAGACTCCCCTGAGCAGTTCTTC.

CDR3 in amino acids: CASMSRDRNNYGYTF. In DNA, the CDR3 is TGTGCCAGCATGTCCCGGGACAGGAACAACTATGGCTACACCTTC. V is TRBV28 and J is TRBJ1-2, with 8 bases identical to TRBD1. J was trimmed by 2 bases and V by 7 bases; bases with no gene match: 9. The CDR3 is 15 amino acids. Looked up from germline, CDR1 is MDHEN and CDR2 is SYDVKM.

The genes are TRBV2 and TRBJ2-2; D remains unclear. V was cut by 0 bases and J by 4 bases, with 3 bases left in between. Germline CDR1 and CDR2: SNHLY and FYNNEI. This CDR3 is 13 amino acids long. CDR3 sequence (DNA): TGTGCCAGCAGTGAAGCGCGCACCGGGGAGCTGTTTTTT. This gives the protein CASSEARTGELFF. Complete variable domain (other parts from reference TRBV2 and TRBJ2-2): EPEVTQTPSHQVTQMGQEVILRCVPISNHLYFYWYRQILGQKVEFLVSFYNNEISEKSEIFDDQFSVERPDGSNFTLKIRSTKLEDSAMYFCASSEARTGELFFGEGSRLTVL.

This chain links TRBV9 with TRBJ1-1; 11 bases align to TRBD1. The CDR3 consists of 16 residues. Trimming cost V 0 bases and J 6 bases; bases outside gene matches: 7. Looked up from germline, CDR1 is SGDLS and CDR2 is YYNGEE. CDR3 residues: CASSVAGTGGSSEAFF. The CDR3 DNA follows: TGTGCCAGCAGCGTAGCCGGGACAGGGGGTTCTTCTGAAGCTTTCTTT. The variable domain in full, completed from reference TRBV9 and TRBJ1-1, reads DSGVTQTPKHLITATGQRVTLRCSPRSGDLSVYWYQQSLDQGLQFLIQYYNGEERAKGNILERFSAQQFPDLHSELNLSSLELGDSALYFCASSVAGTGGSSEAFFGQGTRLTVV.

The J gene is TRBJ2-7, the V gene TRBV28; tentative D call: TRBD2 (7 bases). The germline CDR1 and CDR2 sequences are MDHEN and SYDVKM. Deletions cut 7 bases from V and 3 bases from J, with 13 bases between. The CDR3 is 13 amino acids. CDR3 protein: CASKPGDYYEQYF. DNA for the CDR3: TGTGCCAGCAAGCCAGGGGACTACTACGAGCAGTACTTC. Full variable domain (remainder filled in from reference TRBV28 and TRBJ2-7): DVKVTQSSRYLVKRTGEKVFLECVQDMDHENMFWYRQDPGLGLRLIYFSYDVKMKEKGDIPEGYSVSREKKERFSLILESASTNQTSMYLCASKPGDYYEQYFGPGTRLTVT.

The genes are TRBV21-1 and TRBJ2-5; the D call in the table, TRBD2, was not verified against the DNA. TRBV21-1 is a pseudogene. The CDR3 length is 14 residues. The CDR3 reads CASNHLAGRETQYF. Written as DNA, the CDR3 is TGTGCCAGCAACCACCTAGCGGGAAGGGAGACCCAGTACTTC.

The chain is built from TRBV9 and TRBJ2-2; no definite D call. Per the germline V gene, CDR1 is SGDLS and CDR2 is YYNGEE. The CDR3 has 12 amino acids. Trimming took off 6 bases at V and 7 bases at J, with 10 bases between the two ends. The CDR3 reads CASTSYHGELFF. DNA for the CDR3: TGTGCCAGCACCAGTTACCACGGGGAGCTGTTTTTT.

This clone was counted once. The chain is built from TRBV9 and TRBJ1-6; D ambiguous. Trimming took off 0 bases at V and 8 bases at J, with 9 bases between the two ends. Germline CDR1 and CDR2: SGDLS and YYNGEE. CDR3 length: 14 residues. CDR3: CASSVDLRDSPLHF. As DNA, the CDR3 is TGTGCCAGCAGCGTAGACCTCCGGGATTCACCCCTCCACTTT.

The gene calls are TRBV27 and TRBJ2-2, with D maybe TRBD2 (5 bases). The CDR3 totals 13 residues. V was cut by 2 bases and J by 6 bases, with 7 bases left in between. Per the germline V gene, CDR1 is MNHEY and CDR2 is SMNVEV (reference sequence). The CDR3, as DNA: TGTGCCAGCAGTTTAGAGGGCGCCGGGGAGCTGTTTTTT. The encoded protein is CASSLEGAGELFF.

This clone has a single count. J is TRBJ1-2 and V is TRBV19, with 7 bases matching TRBD1. This CDR3 has 14 amino acids. Germline V gene lookup returns CDR1 LNHDA and CDR2 SQIVND (reference sequence). V lost 5 bases, J lost 4 bases, and 7 bases stayed unmatched. CDR3 sequence: CASSVDRVVYGYTF. In DNA form, the CDR3 reads TGTGCCAGTAGTGTTGACAGGGTTGTCTATGGCTACACCTTC. Filled out from reference TRBV19 and TRBJ1-2, the complete variable domain reads DGGITQSPKYLFRKEGQNVTLSCEQNLNHDAMYWYRQDPGQGLRLIYYSQIVNDFQKGDIAEGYSVSREKKESFPLTVTSAQKNPTAFYLCASSVDRVVYGYTFGSGTRLTVV.

Remarks on this clone: Within the sample, other DNA sequences also encode this same CDR3. The chain has TRBV29-1 and TRBJ2-7; TRBD2 matches 9 bases. Germline CDR1 and CDR2: SQVTM and ANQGSEA. V gave up 3 bases and J gave up 6 bases; unmatched junction bases: 9. The CDR3 loop spans 14 amino acids. The DNA of the CDR3 is TGCAGCGTTGAGGGCGGGAGGGCCCTCGGCGAGCAGTACTTC. Encoded protein: CSVEGGRALGEQYF.

The chain carries TRBV29-1 and TRBJ2-1; the match to TRBD2 covers 15 bases. CDR1 and CDR2 from the germline V gene are SQVTM and ANQGSEA. The length of the CDR3 is 17 residues. With 1 base clipped from V and 6 bases from J, the junction kept 7 bases outside the gene matches. This CDR3 reads CSVEGTSGRASINEQFF. In DNA form, the CDR3 reads TGCAGCGTTGAAGGGACTAGCGGGAGGGCAAGCATCAATGAGCAGTTCTTC.

This chain joins TRBV2 and TRBJ2-3; possible D gene TRBD2, 6 bases. Trimming stripped 8 bases from V and 5 bases from J, with 14 bases between. The CDR3 length is 13 residues. CDR1 is SNHLY, CDR2 FYNNEI, per germline. As DNA, the CDR3 is TGTGCCAGCTGGCCGGGAGTTGGAGATACGCAGTATTTT. This sequence encodes CASWPGVGDTQYF.

The CDR3 here is CASSPGTGDEKLFF. CDR3 in DNA: TGTGCCAGTAGCCCCGGGACAGGGGATGAAAAACTGTTTTTT. The gene calls are TRBV19 and TRBJ1-4; 10 positions agree with TRBD1. V lost 6 bases and J lost 6; bases outside the gene matches: 4. The CDR3 contains 14 residues. CDR1 and CDR2 (germline): LNHDA, SQIVND (reference sequence).

This clone has just a few counts. The chain joins TRBV7-9 to TRBJ2-3; D ambiguous. CDR1 and CDR2 (germline): SEHNR, FQNEAQ (reference sequence). This CDR3 spans 12 amino acids. V lost 5 bases to trimming and J lost 3 bases, with 6 bases between them. The CDR3 bases are TGTGCCAGCAGCATTTTAACAGATACGCAGTATTTT. Protein product: CASSILTDTQYF.

On this clone: One junction end disagrees with the germline gene, perhaps due to a read error. V is TRBV13 and J is TRBJ1-1; D gene ambiguous. The germline CDR1 and CDR2 sequences are PRHDT and FYEKMQ (reference sequence). The CDR3 covers 13 residues. CDR3 sequence reads: CASSSVLKTEAFF. CDR3 sequence (DNA): TGTGCCAGCAGCTCAGTCTTGAAGACTGAAGCTTTCTTT.

The chain recombines TRBV28 with TRBJ2-1; the D gene is possibly TRBD1 (6 bases). The CDR3 consists of 13 residues. Germline-derived CDR1 and CDR2 are MDHEN and SYDVKM. Trimming pared 8 bases from V and 0 bases from J, leaving 8 bases between. This chain's CDR3 is CASGTTSYNEQFF. Written as DNA, the CDR3 is TGTGCCAGCGGGACAACCTCCTACAATGAGCAGTTCTTC.

This chain joins TRBV30 and TRBJ2-1; 8 bases agree with TRBD2. The CDR3 consists of 14 residues. The germline V gene encodes CDR1 GTSNPN and CDR2 SVGIG (reference sequence). V gave up 0 bases and J gave up 8 bases; unmatched junction bases: 6. This chain's CDR3 is CAWSVGSGEDEQFF. Written as DNA, the CDR3 is TGTGCCTGGAGTGTAGGTAGCGGGGAAGATGAGCAGTTCTTC.

The chain has TRBV7-3 and TRBJ1-1; possibly TRBD1 for D (5 bases). V shed 9 bases and J shed 0 bases, with 14 bases lying between them. The V gene's germline CDR1 is SGHTA and CDR2 FQGTGA. The CDR3 has 14 amino acids. The CDR3 bases are TGTGCCAGTCGACGGACAAACATGAACACTGAAGCTTTCTTT. It translates to CASRRTNMNTEAFF.

This clone was found once. The chain links TRBV10-3 to TRBJ2-6, with 15 bases fitting TRBD2. The V and J ends lost 9 bases and 4 bases, in that order; junction bases with no gene match: 7. Germline CDR1 and CDR2: ENHRY and SYGVKD. This CDR3 comprises 17 residues. CDR3 loop: CAIGLAGGLAGANVLTF. CDR3 DNA sequence: TGTGCCATTGGACTAGCGGGAGGGTTGGCGGGGGCCAACGTCCTGACTTTC.

The V call is TRBV21-1, the J call TRBJ1-5; the table's D call TRBD1 went unverified against the DNA. TRBV21-1 is designated a pseudogene. CDR3 length equals 16 residues. The CDR3 region is CASSLQGVRSNQPQHF. In nucleotides, the CDR3 is TGTGCCAGCAGCCTCCAGGGCGTTAGGAGCAATCAGCCCCAGCATTTT.

The chain links TRBV3-1 (or the pseudogene TRBV3-2) to TRBJ2-4; 7 bases match TRBD1. Germline loops: CDR1 LGHDT, CDR2 YNNKEL (reference sequence). This CDR3 is 15 amino acids long. V dropped 4 bases and J dropped 2; count of bases not matched to a gene: 5. The CDR3 spells CASSRQTGTKNIQYF. The CDR3 nucleotides read TGTGCCAGCAGCCGACAGACAGGGACCAAAAACATTCAGTACTTC.

The genes are TRBV4-2 and TRBJ2-7; 7 nucleotides align to TRBD1. V was clipped by 0 bases and J by 3 bases; unmatched bases: 5. CDR1 is LGHNA, CDR2 YNFKEQ, per germline. This CDR3 is 15 amino acids long. CDR3 coding DNA: TGTGCCAGCAGCCAAGACCGACAGGGCTACTACGAGCAGTACTTC. It codes for CASSQDRQGYYEQYF.

V gene TRBV18 combines with J gene TRBJ2-7; 7 positions match TRBD1. Germline CDR1 reads KGHSH; CDR2 reads LQKENI. The trim removed 0 bases at V and 3 bases at J, leaving 8 bases unmatched. The CDR3 has 16 residues. This CDR3 is CASSPPGAGGGYEQYF. CDR3 nucleotides: TGTGCCAGCTCACCACCAGGGGCAGGGGGTGGCTACGAGCAGTACTTC.